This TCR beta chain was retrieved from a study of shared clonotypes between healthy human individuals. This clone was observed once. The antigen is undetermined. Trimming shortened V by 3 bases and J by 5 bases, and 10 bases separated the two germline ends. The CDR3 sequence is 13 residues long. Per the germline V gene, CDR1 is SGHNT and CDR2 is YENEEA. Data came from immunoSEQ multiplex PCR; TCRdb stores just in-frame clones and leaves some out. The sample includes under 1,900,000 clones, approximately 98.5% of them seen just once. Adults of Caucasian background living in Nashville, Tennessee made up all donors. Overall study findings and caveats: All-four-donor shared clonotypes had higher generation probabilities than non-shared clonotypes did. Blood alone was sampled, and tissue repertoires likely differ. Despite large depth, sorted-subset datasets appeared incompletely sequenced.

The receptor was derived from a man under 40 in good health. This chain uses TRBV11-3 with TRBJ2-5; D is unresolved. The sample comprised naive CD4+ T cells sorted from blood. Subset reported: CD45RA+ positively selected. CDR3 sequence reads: CASSFGARETQYF. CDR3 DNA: TGTGCCAGCAGCTTCGGTGCCCGGGAGACCCAGTACTTC.